The 11 T cell receptor beta chains below all came from one sample that was sequenced in a study of shared clonotypes between healthy human individuals. The data were produced by immunoSEQ multiplex PCR, yet TCRdb's version contains in-frame clones alone and is incomplete. The repertoire holds approximately 2.5 million clones, with under 95% as singletons. Specimen: naive CD4+ T cells from PBMCs. The subset: CD45RA+ positively selected. All receptors come from a man in his late teens or twenties in good health. Some clones in this sample may be carry-over from other donors' samples.

The chain couples TRBV4-1 to TRBJ2-7, with 10 bases lining up with TRBD1. Germline trimming cut 5 bases from V and 5 bases from J; bases unmatched to any gene: 9. The CDR3 spans 15 residues. The V gene's germline CDR1 is MGHRA and CDR2 YSYEKL. The CDR3 reads CASSSRGTGVDEQYF. DNA for the CDR3: TGCGCCAGCAGCAGCCGTGGGACAGGGGTCGACGAGCAGTACTTC.

The rearrangement links TRBV4-1 to TRBJ1-4; the D is unclear. The CDR3 totals 17 residues. V lost 2 bases and J lost 0, with 13 bases in between. Germline values: CDR1 MGHRA, CDR2 YSYEKL. CDR3 DNA: TGCGCCAGCAGCCAACCTCCGGCCCGTGCAACTAATGAAAAACTGTTTTTT. This translates into CASSQPPARATNEKLFF.

DNA of the CDR3: TGCGCCAGCAGCTGGGGGTCGCGCGGGGAGCTGTTTTTT. It yields the protein CASSWGSRGELFF. The chain is built from TRBV5-1 and TRBJ2-2, with D perhaps given as TRBD1 or TRBD2 (5 bases each). Germline V gives CDR1 SGHRS, CDR2 YFSETQ. This CDR3 comprises 13 residues. V lost 3 bases, J lost 7 bases, and 10 bases lay in between. The entire variable domain, with the rest obtained from reference TRBV5-1 and TRBJ2-2, is as follows: KAGVTQTPRYLIKTRGQQVTLSCSPISGHRSVSWYQQTPGQGLQFLFEYFSETQRNKGNFPGRFSGRQFSNSRSEMNVSTLELGDSALYLCASSWGSRGELFFGEGSRLTVL.

Of note for this clone: The sample holds other DNA sequences that translate to the same CDR3. V and J are TRBV5-1 and TRBJ1-4, with TRBD1 matching 7 bases. The CDR3 spans 13 residues. Germline assignment: CDR1 SGHRS and CDR2 YFSETQ. J gave up 8 bases and V 0 bases, and 1 base lay outside the gene matches. The CDR3, as DNA: TGCGCCAGCAGCTTGGGAGGGGGCGAAAAACTGTTTTTT. Its protein is CASSLGGGEKLFF.

As DNA, the CDR3 is TGTGCCAGCAGCTCCCAGGGACTACCTGGGGCCAACGTCCTGACTTTC. Protein sequence: CASSSQGLPGANVLTF. The rearrangement uses TRBV7-3 and TRBJ2-6; 7 bases agree with TRBD2. V lost 4 bases, J lost 2 bases, and 5 bases stayed unmatched. From germline, CDR1 is SGHTA and CDR2 FQGTGA. The CDR3 sequence is 16 residues long.

This clone has a single count. The CDR3 protein is CSVVGAGSPYEQYF. The DNA for the CDR3 is TGCAGCGTCGTGGGGGCAGGAAGCCCCTACGAGCAGTACTTC. The chain has TRBV29-1 and TRBJ2-7, with TRBD1 as a possible D gene (6 bases). Germline V lookup: CDR1 SQVTM, CDR2 ANQGSEA. The CDR3 length is 14 residues. The germline V and J ends were trimmed by 6 bases and 2 bases, with 17 bases remaining between them.

The rearrangement uses TRBV18 and TRBJ2-1, with TRBD2 identical over 8 bases. From germline, CDR1 is KGHSH and CDR2 LQKENI. The length of the CDR3 is 15 residues. V shed 6 bases, J shed 5 bases, and the junction held 9 bases outside the gene matches. CDR3 bases: TGTGCCAGCTCGGCGGGGACTAGATCCGACAATGAGCAGTTCTTC. It specifies CASSAGTRSDNEQFF.

The chain links TRBV7-9 to TRBJ1-2, with 7 bases fitting TRBD1. V lost 2 bases to trimming and J lost 10 bases; unmatched junction nucleotides: 10. CDR1 and CDR2 (germline): SEHNR, FQNEAQ (reference sequence). This CDR3 has 14 residues. CDR3 DNA: TGTGCCAGCAGCTTACTTGGGATGGACAGGTACTACACCTTC. Translation: CASSLLGMDRYYTF. The variable domain in full, with the rest retrieved from reference TRBV7-9 and TRBJ1-2, is DTGVSQNPRHKITKRGQNVTFRCDPISEHNRLYWYRQTLGQGPEFLTYFQNEAQLEKSRLLSDRFSAERPKGSFSTLEIQRTEQGDSAMYLCASSLLGMDRYYTFGSGTRLTVV.

The chain carries TRBV11-2 and TRBJ1-6, with 7 bases identical to TRBD1. The CDR3 is made up of 15 amino acids. After removal of 3 bases from V and 10 bases from J, the junction contained 9 bases not matched to a gene. Germline CDR1 is SGHAT and CDR2 is FQNNGV. The CDR3 is CASSFVDRDNSPLHF. For the CDR3, the DNA is TGTGCCAGCAGCTTTGTAGACAGGGACAACTCACCCCTCCACTTT.

This chain uses TRBV2 with TRBJ1-2; 9 positions match TRBD1. J lost 4 bases, V lost 4 bases, and 7 bases had no gene match. CDR3 length: 15 amino acids. Germline V CDR1 and CDR2: SNHLY, FYNNEI. The CDR3 nucleotides are TGTGCCAGCAGTGCAAGACAGGGGGGCTTCTATGGCTACACCTTC. It codes for CASSARQGGFYGYTF.

The chain recombines TRBV15 with TRBJ1-5; 7 bases are shared with TRBD1. Germline CDR1 is LNHNV and CDR2 is YYDKDF (reference sequence). The CDR3 spans 17 residues. J gave up 6 bases and V 1 base, and 12 bases lay outside the gene matches. Here the CDR3 reads CATSRGNVAGGTQPQHF. The CDR3 DNA sequence: TGTGCCACCAGCAGAGGTAATGTGGCAGGGGGTACTCAGCCCCAGCATTTT.